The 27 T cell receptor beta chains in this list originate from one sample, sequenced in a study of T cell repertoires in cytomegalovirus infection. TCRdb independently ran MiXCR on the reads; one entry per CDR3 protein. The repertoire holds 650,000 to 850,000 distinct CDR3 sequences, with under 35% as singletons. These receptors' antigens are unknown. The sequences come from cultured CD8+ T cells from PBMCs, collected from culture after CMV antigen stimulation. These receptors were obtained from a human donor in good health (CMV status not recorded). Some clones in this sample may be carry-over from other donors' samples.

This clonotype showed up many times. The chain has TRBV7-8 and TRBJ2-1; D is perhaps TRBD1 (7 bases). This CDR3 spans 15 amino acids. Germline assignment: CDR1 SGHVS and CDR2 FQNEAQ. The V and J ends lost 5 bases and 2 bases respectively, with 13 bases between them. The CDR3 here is CASSPRGAAYNEQFF. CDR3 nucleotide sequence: TGTGCCAGCAGCCCCAGGGGGGCCGCCTACAATGAGCAGTTCTTC.

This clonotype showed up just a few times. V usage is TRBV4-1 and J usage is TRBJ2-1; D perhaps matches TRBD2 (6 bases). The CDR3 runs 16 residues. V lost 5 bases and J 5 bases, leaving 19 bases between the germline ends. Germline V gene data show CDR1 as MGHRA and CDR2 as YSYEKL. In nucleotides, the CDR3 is TGCGCCAGCAGCTTTGAAGTCGGGACTGAAAACAATGAGCAGTTCTTC. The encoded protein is CASSFEVGTENNEQFF.

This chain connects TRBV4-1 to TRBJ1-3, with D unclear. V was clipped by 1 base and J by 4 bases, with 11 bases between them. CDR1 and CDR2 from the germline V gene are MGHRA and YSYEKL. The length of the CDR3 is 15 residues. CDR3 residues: CASSQVPGDGNTIYF. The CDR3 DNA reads TGCGCCAGCAGCCAAGTTCCAGGTGACGGAAACACCATATATTTT.

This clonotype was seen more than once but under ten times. The CDR3 reads CASSPIKDRSYNEQFF. In DNA, the CDR3 is TGTGCCAGCTCACCCATCAAGGACAGGTCATACAATGAGCAGTTCTTC. The V gene is TRBV18, the J gene TRBJ2-1, with TRBD1 matching over 7 bases. Germline V gene lookup returns CDR1 KGHSH and CDR2 LQKENI. This CDR3 comprises 16 residues. The trim removed 3 bases at V and 4 bases at J, leaving 9 bases unmatched.

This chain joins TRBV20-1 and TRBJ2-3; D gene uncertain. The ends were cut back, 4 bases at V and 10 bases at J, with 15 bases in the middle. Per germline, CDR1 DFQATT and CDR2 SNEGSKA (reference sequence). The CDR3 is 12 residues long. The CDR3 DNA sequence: TGCAGTGCTACTGAACGGGTTGGACCGCAGTATTTT. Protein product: CSATERVGPQYF.

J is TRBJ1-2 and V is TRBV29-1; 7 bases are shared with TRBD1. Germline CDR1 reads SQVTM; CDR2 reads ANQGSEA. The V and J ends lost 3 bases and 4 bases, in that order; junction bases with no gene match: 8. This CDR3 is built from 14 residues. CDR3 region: CSVDGSQGVYGYTF. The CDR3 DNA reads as TGCAGCGTTGATGGGTCGCAGGGGGTCTATGGCTACACCTTC.

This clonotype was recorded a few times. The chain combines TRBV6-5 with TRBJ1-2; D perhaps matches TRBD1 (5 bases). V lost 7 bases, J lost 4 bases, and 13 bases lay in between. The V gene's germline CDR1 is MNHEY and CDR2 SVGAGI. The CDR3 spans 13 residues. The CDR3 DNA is TGTGCCAGCACCATGGGACCGGCCTATGGCTACACCTTC. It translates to CASTMGPAYGYTF.

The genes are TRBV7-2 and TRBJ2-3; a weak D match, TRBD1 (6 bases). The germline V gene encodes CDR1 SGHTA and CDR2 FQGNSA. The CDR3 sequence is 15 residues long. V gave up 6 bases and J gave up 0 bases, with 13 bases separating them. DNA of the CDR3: TGTGCCAGCAGACTGATAGGGGGTAGCACAGATACGCAGTATTTT. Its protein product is CASRLIGGSTDTQYF.

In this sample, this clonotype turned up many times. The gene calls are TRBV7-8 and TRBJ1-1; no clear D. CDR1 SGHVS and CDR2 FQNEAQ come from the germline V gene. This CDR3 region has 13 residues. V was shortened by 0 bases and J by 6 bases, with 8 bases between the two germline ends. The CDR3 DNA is TGTGCCAGCAGCTTAGCTTACGGACCTGAAGCTTTCTTT. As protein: CASSLAYGPEAFF. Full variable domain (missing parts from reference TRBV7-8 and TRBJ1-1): GAGVSQSPRYKVAKRGQDVALRCDPISGHVSLFWYQQALGQGPEFLTYFQNEAQLDKSGLPSDRFFAERPEGSVSTLKIQRTQQEDSAVYLCASSLAYGPEAFFGQGTRLTVV.

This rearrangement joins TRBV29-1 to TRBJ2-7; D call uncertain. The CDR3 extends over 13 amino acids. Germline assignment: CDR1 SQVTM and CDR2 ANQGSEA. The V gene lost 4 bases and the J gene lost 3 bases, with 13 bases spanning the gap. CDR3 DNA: TGCAGCGTTGTTTTGCTGTCAGACTACGAGCAGTACTTC. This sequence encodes CSVVLLSDYEQYF.

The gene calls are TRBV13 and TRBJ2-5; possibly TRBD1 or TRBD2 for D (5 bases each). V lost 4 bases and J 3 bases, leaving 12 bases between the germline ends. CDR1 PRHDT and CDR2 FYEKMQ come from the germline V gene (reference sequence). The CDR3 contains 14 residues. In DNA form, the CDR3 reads TGTGCCAGCAGCTCCCCGGGGCAAGAAGAGACCCAGTACTTC. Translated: CASSSPGQEETQYF.

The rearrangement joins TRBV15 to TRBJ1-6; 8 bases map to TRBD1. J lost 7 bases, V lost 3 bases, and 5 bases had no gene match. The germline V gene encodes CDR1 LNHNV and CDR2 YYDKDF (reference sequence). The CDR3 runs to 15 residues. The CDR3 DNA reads TGTGCCACCAGCAGCCAGGACAGGGAGAATTCACCCCTCCACTTT. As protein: CATSSQDRENSPLHF.

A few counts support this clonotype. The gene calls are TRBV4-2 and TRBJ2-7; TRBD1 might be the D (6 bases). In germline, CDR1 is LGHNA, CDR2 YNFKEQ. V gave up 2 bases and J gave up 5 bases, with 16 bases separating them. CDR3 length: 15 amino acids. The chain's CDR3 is CASSQRGKSLHEQYF. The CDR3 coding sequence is TGTGCCAGCAGCCAAAGGGGGAAGAGCTTACACGAGCAGTACTTC.

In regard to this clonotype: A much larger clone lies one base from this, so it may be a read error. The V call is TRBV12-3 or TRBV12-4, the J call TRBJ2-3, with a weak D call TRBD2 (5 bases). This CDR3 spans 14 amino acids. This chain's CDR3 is CASSFDYRTDTRYF. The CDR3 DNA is TGTGCCAGCAGTTTCGACTATCGCACAGATACGCGGTATTTT.

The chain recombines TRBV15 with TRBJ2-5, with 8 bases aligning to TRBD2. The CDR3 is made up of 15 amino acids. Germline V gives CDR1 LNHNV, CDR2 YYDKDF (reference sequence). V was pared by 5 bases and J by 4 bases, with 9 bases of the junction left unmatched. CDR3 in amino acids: CATSGTSGLIETQYF. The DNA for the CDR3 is TGTGCCACCAGCGGCACTAGCGGTTTGATAGAGACCCAGTACTTC.

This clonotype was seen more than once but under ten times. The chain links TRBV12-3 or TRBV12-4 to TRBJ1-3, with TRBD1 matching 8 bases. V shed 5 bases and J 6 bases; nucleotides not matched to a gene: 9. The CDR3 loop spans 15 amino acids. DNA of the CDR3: TGTGCCAGCAGTCTCCGGTGGGGACAGGAAAACACCATATATTTT. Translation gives CASSLRWGQENTIYF.

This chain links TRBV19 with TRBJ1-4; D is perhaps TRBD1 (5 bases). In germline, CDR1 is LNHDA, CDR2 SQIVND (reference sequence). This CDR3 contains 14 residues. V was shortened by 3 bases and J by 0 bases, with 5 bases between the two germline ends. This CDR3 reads CASSMDTTNEKLFF. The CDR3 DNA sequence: TGTGCCAGTAGTATGGACACAACTAATGAAAAACTGTTTTTT. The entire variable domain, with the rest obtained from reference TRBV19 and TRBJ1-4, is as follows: DGGITQSPKYLFRKEGQNVTLSCEQNLNHDAMYWYRQDPGQGLRLIYYSQIVNDFQKGDIAEGYSVSREKKESFPLTVTSAQKNPTAFYLCASSMDTTNEKLFFGSGTQLSVL.

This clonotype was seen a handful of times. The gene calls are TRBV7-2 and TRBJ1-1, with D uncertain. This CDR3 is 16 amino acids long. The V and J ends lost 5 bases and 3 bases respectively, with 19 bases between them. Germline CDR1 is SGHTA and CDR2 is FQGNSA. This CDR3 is CASSPRTVVAYTEAFF. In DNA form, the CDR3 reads TGTGCCAGCAGCCCTCGGACCGTAGTTGCGTACACTGAAGCTTTCTTT. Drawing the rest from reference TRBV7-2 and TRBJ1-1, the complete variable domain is GAGVSQSPSNKVTEKGKDVELRCDPISGHTALYWYRQSLGQGLEFLIYFQGNSAPDKSGLPSDRFSAERTGGSVSTLTIQRTQQEDSAVYLCASSPRTVVAYTEAFFGQGTRLTVV.

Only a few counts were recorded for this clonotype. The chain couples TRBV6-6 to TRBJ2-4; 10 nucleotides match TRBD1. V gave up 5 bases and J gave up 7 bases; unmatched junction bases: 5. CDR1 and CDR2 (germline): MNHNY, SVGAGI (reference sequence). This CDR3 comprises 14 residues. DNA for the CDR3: TGTGCCAGCAGTACCGGGACAGGGGTGAACATTCAGTACTTC. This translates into CASSTGTGVNIQYF.

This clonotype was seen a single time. The CDR3 DNA reads as TGTGCCAGCAGCGGGCCGGGGGCCGTGGATGAGCAGTTCTTC. Translation: CASSGPGAVDEQFF. The chain employs TRBV6-2 or TRBV6-3 and TRBJ2-1; D is tentatively TRBD1 or TRBD2 (6 bases each). The CDR3 has 14 amino acids. The V gene lost 6 bases and the J gene lost 8 bases, with 17 bases spanning the gap. CDR1 is MNHEY, CDR2 SVGEGT, per germline.

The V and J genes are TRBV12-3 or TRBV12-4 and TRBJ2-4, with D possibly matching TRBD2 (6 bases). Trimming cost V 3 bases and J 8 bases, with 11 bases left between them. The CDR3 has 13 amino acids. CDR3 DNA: TGTGCCAGCAGTTTCCCTAGCGCTGACATTCAGTACTTC. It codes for CASSFPSADIQYF.

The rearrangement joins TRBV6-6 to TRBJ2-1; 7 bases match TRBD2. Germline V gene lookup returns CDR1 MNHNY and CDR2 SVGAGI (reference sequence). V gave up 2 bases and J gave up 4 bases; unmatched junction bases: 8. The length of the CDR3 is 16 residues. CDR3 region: CASSYLRAGDYNEQFF. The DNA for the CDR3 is TGTGCCAGCAGTTACCTCAGGGCGGGGGATTACAATGAGCAGTTCTTC.

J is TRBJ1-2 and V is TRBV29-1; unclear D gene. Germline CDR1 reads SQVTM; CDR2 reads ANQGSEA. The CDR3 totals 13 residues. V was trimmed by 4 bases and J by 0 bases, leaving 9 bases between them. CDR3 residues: CSVGGIPNYGYTF. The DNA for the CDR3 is TGCAGCGTTGGGGGTATTCCTAACTATGGCTACACCTTC.

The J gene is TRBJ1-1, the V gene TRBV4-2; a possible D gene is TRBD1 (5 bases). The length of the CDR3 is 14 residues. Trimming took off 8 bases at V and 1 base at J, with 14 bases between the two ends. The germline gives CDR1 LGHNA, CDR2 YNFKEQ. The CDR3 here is CASRRLGANTEAFF. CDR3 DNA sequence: TGTGCCAGCCGCCGACTTGGGGCGAACACTGAAGCTTTCTTT.

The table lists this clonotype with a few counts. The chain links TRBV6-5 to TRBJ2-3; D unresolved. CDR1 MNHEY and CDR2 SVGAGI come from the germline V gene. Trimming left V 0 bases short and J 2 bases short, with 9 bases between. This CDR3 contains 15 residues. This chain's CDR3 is CASSYSISPTDTQYF. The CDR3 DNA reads TGTGCCAGCAGTTACTCGATTTCCCCCACAGATACGCAGTATTTT.

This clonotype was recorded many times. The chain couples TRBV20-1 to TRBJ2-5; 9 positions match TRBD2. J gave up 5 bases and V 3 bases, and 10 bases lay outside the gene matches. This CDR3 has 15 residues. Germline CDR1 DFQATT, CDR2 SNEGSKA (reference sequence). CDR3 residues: CSASPSRGGWETQYF. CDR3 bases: TGCAGTGCTAGTCCATCGCGGGGGGGCTGGGAGACCCAGTACTTC.

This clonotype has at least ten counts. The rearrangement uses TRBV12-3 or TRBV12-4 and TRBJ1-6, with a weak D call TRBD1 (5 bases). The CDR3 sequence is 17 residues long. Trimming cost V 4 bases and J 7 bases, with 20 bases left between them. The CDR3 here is CASSSDPRQGRNSPLHF. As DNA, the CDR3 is TGTGCCAGCAGTTCCGACCCGAGGCAGGGCCGGAATTCACCCCTCCACTTT.